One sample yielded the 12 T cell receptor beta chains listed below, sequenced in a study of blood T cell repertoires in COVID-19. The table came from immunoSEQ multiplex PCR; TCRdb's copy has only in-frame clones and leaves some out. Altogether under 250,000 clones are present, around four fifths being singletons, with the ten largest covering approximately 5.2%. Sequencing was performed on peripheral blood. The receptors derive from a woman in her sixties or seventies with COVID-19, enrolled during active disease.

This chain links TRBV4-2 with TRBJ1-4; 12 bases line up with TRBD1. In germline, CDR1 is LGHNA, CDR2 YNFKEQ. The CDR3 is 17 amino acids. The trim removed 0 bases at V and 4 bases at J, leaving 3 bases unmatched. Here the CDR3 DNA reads TGTGCCAGCAGCCAAGAAGGGACAGGGGGCATTAATGAAAAACTGTTTTTT. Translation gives CASSQEGTGGINEKLFF.

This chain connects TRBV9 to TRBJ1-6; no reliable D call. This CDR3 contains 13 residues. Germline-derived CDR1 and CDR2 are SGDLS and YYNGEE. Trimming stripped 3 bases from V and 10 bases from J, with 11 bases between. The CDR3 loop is CASSAIRGSPLHF. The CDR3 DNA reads TGTGCCAGCAGCGCTATCAGAGGATCACCCCTCCACTTT.

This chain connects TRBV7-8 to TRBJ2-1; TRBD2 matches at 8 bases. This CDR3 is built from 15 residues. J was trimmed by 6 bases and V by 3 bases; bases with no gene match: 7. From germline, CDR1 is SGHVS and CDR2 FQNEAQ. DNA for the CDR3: TGTGCCAGCAGCTTTAGCGGGAAATGGGGCAATGAGCAGTTCTTC. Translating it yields CASSFSGKWGNEQFF.

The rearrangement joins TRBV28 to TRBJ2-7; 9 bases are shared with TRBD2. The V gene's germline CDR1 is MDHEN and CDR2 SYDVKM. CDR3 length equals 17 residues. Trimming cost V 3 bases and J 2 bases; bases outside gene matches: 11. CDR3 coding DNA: TGTGCCAGCAGTTTCCCACCCCCTAGCGGGAAAACCTACGAGCAGTACTTC. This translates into CASSFPPPSGKTYEQYF.

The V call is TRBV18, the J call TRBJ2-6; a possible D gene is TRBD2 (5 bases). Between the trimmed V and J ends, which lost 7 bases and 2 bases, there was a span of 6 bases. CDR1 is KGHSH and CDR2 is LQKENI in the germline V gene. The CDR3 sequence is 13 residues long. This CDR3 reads CASLEAGANVLTF. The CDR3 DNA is TGTGCCAGCTTGGAGGCTGGGGCCAACGTCCTGACTTTC.

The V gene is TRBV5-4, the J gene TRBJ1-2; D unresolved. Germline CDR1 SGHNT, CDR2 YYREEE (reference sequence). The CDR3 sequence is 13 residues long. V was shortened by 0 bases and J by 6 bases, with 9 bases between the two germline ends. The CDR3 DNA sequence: TGTGCCAGCAGCTTGGGGGCGATCGATGGCTACACCTTC. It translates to CASSLGAIDGYTF.

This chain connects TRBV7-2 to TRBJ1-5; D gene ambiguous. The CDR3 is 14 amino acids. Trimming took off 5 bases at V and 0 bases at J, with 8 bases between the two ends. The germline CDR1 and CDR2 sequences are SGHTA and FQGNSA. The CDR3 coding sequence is TGTGCCAGCAGCCCGCGCCCTAGCAATCAGCCCCAGCATTTT. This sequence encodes CASSPRPSNQPQHF.

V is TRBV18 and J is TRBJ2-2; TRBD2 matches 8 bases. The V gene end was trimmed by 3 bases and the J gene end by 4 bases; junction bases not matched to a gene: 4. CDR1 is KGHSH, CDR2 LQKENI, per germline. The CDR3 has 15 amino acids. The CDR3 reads CASSPGTRGTGELFF. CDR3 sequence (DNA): TGTGCCAGCTCACCGGGGACTAGGGGCACCGGGGAGCTGTTTTTT. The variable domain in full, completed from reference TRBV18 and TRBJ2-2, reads NAGVMQNPRHLVRRRGQEARLRCSPMKGHSHVYWYRQLPEEGLKFMVYLQKENIIDESGMPKERFSAEFPKEGPSILRIQQVVRGDSAAYFCASSPGTRGTGELFFGEGSRLTVL.

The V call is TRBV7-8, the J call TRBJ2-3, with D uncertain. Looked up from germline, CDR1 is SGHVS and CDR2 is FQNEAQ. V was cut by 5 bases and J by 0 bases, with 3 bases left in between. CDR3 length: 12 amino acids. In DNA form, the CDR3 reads TGTGCCAGCAGCCCGAGCACAGATACGCAGTATTTT. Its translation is CASSPSTDTQYF.

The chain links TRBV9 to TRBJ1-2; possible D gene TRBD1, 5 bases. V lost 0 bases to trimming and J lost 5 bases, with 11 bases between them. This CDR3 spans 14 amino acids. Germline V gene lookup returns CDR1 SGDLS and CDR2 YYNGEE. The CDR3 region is CASSVATKGYGYTF. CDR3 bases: TGTGCCAGCAGCGTAGCTACGAAGGGGTATGGCTACACCTTC.

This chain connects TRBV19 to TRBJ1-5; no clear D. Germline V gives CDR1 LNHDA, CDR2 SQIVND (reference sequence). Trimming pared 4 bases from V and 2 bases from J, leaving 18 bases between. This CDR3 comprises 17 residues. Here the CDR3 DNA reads TGTGCCAGTAGTACGACTATTGTCCGAGGAGGCAATCAGCCCCAGCATTTT. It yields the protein CASSTTIVRGGNQPQHF.

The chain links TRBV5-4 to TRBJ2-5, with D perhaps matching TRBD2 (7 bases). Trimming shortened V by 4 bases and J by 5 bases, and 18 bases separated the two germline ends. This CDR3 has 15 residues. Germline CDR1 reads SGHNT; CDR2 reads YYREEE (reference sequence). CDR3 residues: CASSPKGGAIETQYF. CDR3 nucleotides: TGTGCCAGCAGCCCCAAGGGGGGGGCTATCGAGACCCAGTACTTC.